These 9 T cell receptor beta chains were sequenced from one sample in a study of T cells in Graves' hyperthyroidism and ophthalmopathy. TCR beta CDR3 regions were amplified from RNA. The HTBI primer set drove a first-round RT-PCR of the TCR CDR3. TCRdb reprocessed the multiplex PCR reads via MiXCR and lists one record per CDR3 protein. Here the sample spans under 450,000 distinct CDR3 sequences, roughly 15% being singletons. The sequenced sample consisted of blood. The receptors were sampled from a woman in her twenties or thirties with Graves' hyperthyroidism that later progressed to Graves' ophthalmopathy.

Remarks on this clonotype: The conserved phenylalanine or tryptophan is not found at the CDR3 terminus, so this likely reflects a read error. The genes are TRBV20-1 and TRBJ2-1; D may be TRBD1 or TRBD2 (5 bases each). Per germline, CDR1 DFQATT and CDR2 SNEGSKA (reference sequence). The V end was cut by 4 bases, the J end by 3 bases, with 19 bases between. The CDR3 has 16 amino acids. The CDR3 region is CSATRGASLIYNEQFL. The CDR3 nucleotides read TGCAGTGCTACACGAGGGGCCTCGTTAATCTACAATGAGCAGTTCCTC.

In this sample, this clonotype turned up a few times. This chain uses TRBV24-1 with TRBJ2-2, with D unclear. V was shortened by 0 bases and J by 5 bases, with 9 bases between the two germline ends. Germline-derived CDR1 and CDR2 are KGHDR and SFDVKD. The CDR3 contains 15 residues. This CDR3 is CATSDLRAGTGELFF. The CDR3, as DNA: TGTGCCACCAGTGATTTGCGCGCTGGAACCGGGGAGCTGTTTTTT.

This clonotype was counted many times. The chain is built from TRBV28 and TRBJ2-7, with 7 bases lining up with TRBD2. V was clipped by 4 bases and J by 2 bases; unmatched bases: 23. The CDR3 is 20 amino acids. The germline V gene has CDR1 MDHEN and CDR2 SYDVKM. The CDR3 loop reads CASSSNPLAGEIILTYEQYF. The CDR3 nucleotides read TGTGCCAGCAGTTCGAACCCTCTGGCGGGAGAAATTATCCTTACCTACGAGCAGTACTTC.

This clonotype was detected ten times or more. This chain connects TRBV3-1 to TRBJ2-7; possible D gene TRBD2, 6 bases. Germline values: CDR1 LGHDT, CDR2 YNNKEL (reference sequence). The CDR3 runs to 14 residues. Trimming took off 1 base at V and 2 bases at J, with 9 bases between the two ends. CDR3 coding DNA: TGTGCCAGCAGCCAAGCGGGGGTTACCTACGAGCAGTACTTC. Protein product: CASSQAGVTYEQYF.

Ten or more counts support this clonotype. CDR3 sequence (DNA): TGTGCCAGCAATGACCTTAGCACAGATACGCAGTATTTT. This sequence encodes CASNDLSTDTQYF. This rearrangement joins TRBV14 to TRBJ2-3, with no clear D. The V gene's germline CDR1 is SGHDN and CDR2 FVKESK. This CDR3 has 13 amino acids. The ends were cut back, 7 bases at V and 0 bases at J, with 8 bases in the middle.

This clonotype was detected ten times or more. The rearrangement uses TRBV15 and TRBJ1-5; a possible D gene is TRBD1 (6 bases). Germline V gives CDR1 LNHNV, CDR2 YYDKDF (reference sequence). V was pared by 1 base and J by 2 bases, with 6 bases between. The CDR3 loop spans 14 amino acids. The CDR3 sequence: CATSRGTGNQPQHF. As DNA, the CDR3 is TGTGCCACCAGCAGAGGGACAGGCAATCAGCCCCAGCATTTT.

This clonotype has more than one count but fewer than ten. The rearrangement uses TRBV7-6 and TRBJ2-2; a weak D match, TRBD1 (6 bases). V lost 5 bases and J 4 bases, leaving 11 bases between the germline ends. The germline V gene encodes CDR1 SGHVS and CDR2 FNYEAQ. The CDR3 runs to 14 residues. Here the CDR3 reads CASSVTGITGELFF. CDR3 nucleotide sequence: TGTGCCAGCAGCGTTACAGGGATCACCGGGGAGCTGTTTTTT.

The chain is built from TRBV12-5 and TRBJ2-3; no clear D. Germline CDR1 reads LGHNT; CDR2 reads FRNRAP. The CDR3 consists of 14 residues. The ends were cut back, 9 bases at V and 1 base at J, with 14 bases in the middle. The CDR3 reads CARVIAECTDTQYF. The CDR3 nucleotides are TGTGCTAGAGTAATAGCTGAATGCACAGATACGCAGTATTTT.

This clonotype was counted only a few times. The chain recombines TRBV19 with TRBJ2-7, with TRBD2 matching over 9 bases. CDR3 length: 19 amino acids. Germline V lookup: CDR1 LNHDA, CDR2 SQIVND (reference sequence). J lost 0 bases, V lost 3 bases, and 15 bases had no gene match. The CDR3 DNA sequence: TGTGCCAGTAGTATCAGACGGGGTCCGCGACTAGCGGACTCCTACGAGCAGTACTTC. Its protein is CASSIRRGPRLADSYEQYF.